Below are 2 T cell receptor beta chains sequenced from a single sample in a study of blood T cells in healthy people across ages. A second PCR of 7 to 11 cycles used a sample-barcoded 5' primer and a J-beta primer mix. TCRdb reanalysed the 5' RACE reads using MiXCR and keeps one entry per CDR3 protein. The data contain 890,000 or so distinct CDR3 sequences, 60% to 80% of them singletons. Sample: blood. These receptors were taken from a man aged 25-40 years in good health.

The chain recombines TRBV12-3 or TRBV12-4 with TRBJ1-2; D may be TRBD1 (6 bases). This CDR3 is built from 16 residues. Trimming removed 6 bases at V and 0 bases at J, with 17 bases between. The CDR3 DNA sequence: TGTGCCAGCAGACAATCCGGACAGCTAACTAACTATGGCTACACCTTC. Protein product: CASRQSGQLTNYGYTF.

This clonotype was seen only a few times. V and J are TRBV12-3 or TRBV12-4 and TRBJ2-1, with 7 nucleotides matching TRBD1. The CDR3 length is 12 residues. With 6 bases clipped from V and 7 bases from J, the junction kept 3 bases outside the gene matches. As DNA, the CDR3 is TGTGCCAGCAGAGACAGGGAAAATGAGCAGTTCTTC. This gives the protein CASRDRENEQFF.